The rows below give T cell receptor beta chains drawn from one sample of a study of blood T cell repertoires in COVID-19. Sequencing was performed with immunoSEQ multiplex PCR; in TCRdb, only in-frame clones are kept and a portion is missing. The sample holds more than 95,000 clones, over 60% seen once. Sequencing used peripheral blood. These receptors were taken from a man aged 35 to 55 with active or convalescent COVID-19. Both conserved end residues are part of each CDR3. Fields, in order: V gene, D gene, clone size, J gene, CDR3 protein, CDR3 DNA. A D gene is named only where the DNA matches it firmly. Clone size is not always given. Where it is, it says once, few, many or a class for expanded clones.

v_call: TRBV27; d_call: NA; clone_size: NA; j_call: TRBJ2-3; cdr3_aa: CASSLPPRPLRLGTDTQYF; cdr3_nt: TGTGCCAGCAGTTTACCCCCCCGGCCCCTCAGACTTGGCACAGATACGCAGTATTTT
v_call: TRBV11-2; d_call: TRBD1; clone_size: few; j_call: TRBJ1-2; cdr3_aa: CASSFNRGYNYGYTF; cdr3_nt: TGTGCCAGCAGCTTTAACAGGGGGTATAACTATGGCTACACCTTC
v_call: TRBV15; d_call: NA; clone_size: NA; j_call: TRBJ2-2; cdr3_aa: CATSRSGYPGLNTGELFF; cdr3_nt: TGTGCCACCAGCAGAAGTGGCTATCCTGGGCTTAACACCGGGGAGCTGTTTTTT
v_call: TRBV6-2/TRBV6-3; d_call: TRBD1; clone_size: NA; j_call: TRBJ1-1; cdr3_aa: CASSYHTGAGQGTEAFF; cdr3_nt: TGTGCCAGCAGTTACCATACAGGGGCCGGGCAGGGCACTGAAGCTTTCTTT
v_call: TRBV6-1; d_call: NA; clone_size: NA; j_call: TRBJ1-2; cdr3_aa: CASSEAGAGFYGYTF; cdr3_nt: TGTGCCAGCAGTGAAGCGGGCGCGGGGTTCTATGGCTACACCTTC
v_call: TRBV6-6; d_call: NA; clone_size: NA; j_call: TRBJ1-4; cdr3_aa: CASTQTGLNEKLFF; cdr3_nt: TGTGCCAGCACCCAGACAGGACTTAATGAAAAACTGTTTTTT
v_call: TRBV5-6; d_call: NA; clone_size: NA; j_call: TRBJ2-2; cdr3_aa: CASSTYGLDITGELFF; cdr3_nt: TGTGCCAGCAGCACCTACGGACTTGATATCACCGGGGAGCTGTTTTTT
v_call: TRBV28; d_call: TRBD2; clone_size: NA; j_call: TRBJ2-1; cdr3_aa: CASRGGYRGEQFF; cdr3_nt: TGTGCCAGCAGGGGAGGGTATCGGGGTGAGCAGTTCTTC
v_call: TRBV5-1; d_call: TRBD2; clone_size: NA; j_call: TRBJ2-1; cdr3_aa: CASSSRLASNEQFF; cdr3_nt: TGCGCCAGCAGCTCAAGACTAGCGAGCAATGAGCAGTTCTTC
v_call: TRBV20-1; d_call: NA; clone_size: NA; j_call: TRBJ1-1; cdr3_aa: CSASQGMNTEAFF; cdr3_nt: TGCAGTGCTAGTCAGGGAATGAACACTGAAGCTTTCTTT
v_call: TRBV6-4; d_call: TRBD1; clone_size: NA; j_call: TRBJ1-4; cdr3_aa: CASSPGTGPGEEKLFF; cdr3_nt: TGTGCCAGCAGTCCCGGGACAGGTCCCGGCGAGGAAAAACTGTTTTTT
v_call: TRBV5-6; d_call: TRBD1; clone_size: NA; j_call: TRBJ1-1; cdr3_aa: CASSRTGTGVLGAFF; cdr3_nt: TGTGCCAGCAGCCGGACCGGGACAGGGGTATTGGGGGCTTTCTTT
v_call: TRBV2; d_call: NA; clone_size: NA; j_call: TRBJ1-1; cdr3_aa: CASRGQVNTEAFF; cdr3_nt: TGTGCCAGCAGAGGTCAGGTGAACACTGAAGCTTTCTTT
v_call: TRBV11-2; d_call: TRBD2; clone_size: NA; j_call: TRBJ2-7; cdr3_aa: CASSLTSGGPYEQYF; cdr3_nt: TGTGCCAGCAGCTTGACTAGCGGGGGCCCCTACGAGCAGTACTTC
v_call: TRBV25-1; d_call: NA; clone_size: NA; j_call: TRBJ1-3; cdr3_aa: CASSEPSVGNTIYF; cdr3_nt: TGTGCCAGCAGTGAACCATCAGTCGGAAACACCATATATTTT
v_call: TRBV19; d_call: NA; clone_size: NA; j_call: TRBJ1-2; cdr3_aa: CASSPEGYYGYTF; cdr3_nt: TGTGCCAGTAGTCCGGAGGGTTACTATGGCTACACCTTC
v_call: TRBV5-5; d_call: NA; clone_size: once; j_call: TRBJ2-7; cdr3_aa: CASSLYRENEQYF; cdr3_nt: TGTGCCAGCAGCTTGTACAGGGAAAACGAGCAGTACTTC
v_call: TRBV28; d_call: NA; clone_size: few; j_call: TRBJ1-3; cdr3_aa: CASSLGPPSGNTIYF; cdr3_nt: TGTGCCAGCAGTTTAGGGCCGCCCTCTGGAAACACCATATATTTT
v_call: TRBV7-9; d_call: TRBD2; clone_size: NA; j_call: TRBJ2-7; cdr3_aa: CASSTGLAGDEQYF; cdr3_nt: TGTGCCAGCAGTACGGGACTAGCGGGAGACGAGCAGTACTTC
v_call: TRBV4-3; d_call: TRBD2; clone_size: once; j_call: TRBJ2-1; cdr3_aa: CASSRSGGSYNEQFF; cdr3_nt: TGCGCCAGCAGCCGTAGCGGGGGGAGTTACAATGAGCAGTTCTTC
v_call: TRBV7-8; d_call: NA; clone_size: NA; j_call: TRBJ1-2; cdr3_aa: CASSDLMGFYGYTF; cdr3_nt: TGTGCCAGCAGCGACCTAATGGGCTTCTATGGCTACACCTTC
v_call: TRBV7-2; d_call: TRBD1; clone_size: NA; j_call: TRBJ1-2; cdr3_aa: CATAPTGYGYTF; cdr3_nt: TGTGCCACTGCCCCGACAGGGTATGGCTACACCTTC
v_call: TRBV4-1; d_call: NA; clone_size: once; j_call: TRBJ1-1; cdr3_aa: CASSLLGEEAEAFF; cdr3_nt: TGCGCCAGCTCCCTCTTAGGGGAAGAAGCTGAAGCTTTCTTT
v_call: TRBV15; d_call: NA; clone_size: NA; j_call: TRBJ1-1; cdr3_aa: CATSLQRDRGREAFF; cdr3_nt: TGTGCCACCAGCCTACAACGGGACCGGGGGAGGGAAGCTTTCTTT
v_call: TRBV6-5; d_call: TRBD1; clone_size: NA; j_call: TRBJ1-2; cdr3_aa: CASFPKGTGRDGYTF; cdr3_nt: TGTGCCAGCTTTCCTAAGGGGACAGGGAGGGATGGCTACACCTTC
v_call: TRBV5-6; d_call: NA; clone_size: NA; j_call: TRBJ2-5; cdr3_aa: CASSLGSRQETQYF; cdr3_nt: TGTGCCAGCAGCTTGGGATCTAGGCAAGAGACCCAGTACTTC
v_call: TRBV30; d_call: TRBD2; clone_size: NA; j_call: TRBJ2-5; cdr3_aa: CAWRGGEETQYF; cdr3_nt: TGTGCCTGGCGGGGGGGGGAAGAGACCCAGTACTTC
v_call: TRBV6-4; d_call: TRBD2; clone_size: NA; j_call: TRBJ2-7; cdr3_aa: CASSDSPSGSYEQYF; cdr3_nt: TGTGCCAGCAGTGACTCCCCTAGCGGGAGTTACGAGCAGTACTTC
v_call: TRBV5-1; d_call: TRBD1; clone_size: NA; j_call: TRBJ1-1; cdr3_aa: CASSAQGYTEAFF; cdr3_nt: TGCGCCAGCAGCGCACAGGGGTACACTGAAGCTTTCTTT
v_call: TRBV29-1; d_call: TRBD1; clone_size: NA; j_call: TRBJ1-1; cdr3_aa: CSVTTGVENTEAFF; cdr3_nt: TGCAGCGTGACCACAGGGGTTGAGAACACTGAAGCTTTCTTT
v_call: TRBV30; d_call: NA; clone_size: NA; j_call: TRBJ2-2; cdr3_aa: CAWAGNTGELFF; cdr3_nt: TGTGCCTGGGCAGGTAACACCGGGGAGCTGTTTTTT
v_call: TRBV30; d_call: TRBD1; clone_size: NA; j_call: TRBJ1-5; cdr3_aa: CAWSITGDQPQHF; cdr3_nt: TGTGCCTGGAGTATCACAGGGGATCAGCCCCAGCATTTT
v_call: TRBV11-2; d_call: TRBD2; clone_size: NA; j_call: TRBJ2-7; cdr3_aa: CASSLIAGVPYEQYF; cdr3_nt: TGTGCCAGCAGCCTAATAGCGGGAGTGCCCTACGAGCAGTACTTC
v_call: TRBV7-2; d_call: TRBD2; clone_size: NA; j_call: TRBJ2-7; cdr3_aa: CASSLARGGYKRF; cdr3_nt: TGTGCCAGCAGCTTAGCCCGGGGAGGGTACAAAAGATTC
v_call: TRBV6-5; d_call: NA; clone_size: NA; j_call: TRBJ1-1; cdr3_aa: CASSSMNTEAFF; cdr3_nt: TGTGCCAGCAGCAGTATGAACACTGAAGCTTTCTTT
v_call: TRBV5-1; d_call: NA; clone_size: NA; j_call: TRBJ1-4; cdr3_aa: CASRGSNYEKLFF; cdr3_nt: TGCGCCAGCAGGGGCAGTAACTATGAAAAACTGTTTTTT
v_call: TRBV28; d_call: TRBD1; clone_size: NA; j_call: TRBJ2-3; cdr3_aa: CASSSRTGSTDTQYF; cdr3_nt: TGTGCCAGCAGTTCCCGGACAGGGAGCACAGATACGCAGTATTTT
v_call: TRBV2; d_call: TRBD1; clone_size: NA; j_call: TRBJ1-5; cdr3_aa: CASRGGQGPNQPQHF; cdr3_nt: TGTGCCAGCAGGGGCGGACAGGGCCCGAATCAGCCCCAGCATTTT
v_call: TRBV13; d_call: NA; clone_size: NA; j_call: TRBJ1-3; cdr3_aa: CASSQSTGDSGNTIYF; cdr3_nt: TGTGCCAGCAGCCAATCGACAGGAGACTCTGGAAACACCATATATTTT
v_call: TRBV11-3; d_call: NA; clone_size: many; j_call: TRBJ2-7; cdr3_aa: CASSTPGHPEQYF; cdr3_nt: TGTGCCAGCAGCACTCCGGGACATCCCGAGCAGTACTTC
v_call: TRBV30; d_call: NA; clone_size: NA; j_call: TRBJ1-6; cdr3_aa: CAWRIGRNNSPLHF; cdr3_nt: TGTGCCTGGAGAATCGGGAGGAACAATTCACCCCTCCACTTT
v_call: TRBV6-1; d_call: TRBD1; clone_size: NA; j_call: TRBJ1-5; cdr3_aa: CASSERGQGNQPQHF; cdr3_nt: TGTGCCAGCAGTGAAAGAGGACAGGGTAATCAGCCCCAGCATTTT
v_call: TRBV5-1; d_call: TRBD1; clone_size: NA; j_call: TRBJ2-2; cdr3_aa: CASSPTGRGTGELFF; cdr3_nt: TGCGCCAGCAGCCCGACAGGGCGCGGTACCGGGGAGCTGTTTTTT
v_call: TRBV30; d_call: NA; clone_size: few; j_call: TRBJ2-3; cdr3_aa: CAWGYFGADTQYF; cdr3_nt: TGTGCCTGGGGTTATTTTGGAGCAGATACGCAGTATTTT
v_call: TRBV4-2; d_call: NA; clone_size: NA; j_call: TRBJ1-2; cdr3_aa: CASSQTGQGWVSGYTF; cdr3_nt: TGTGCCAGCAGCCAGACAGGTCAAGGGTGGGTGAGTGGCTACACCTTC
v_call: TRBV7-6; d_call: NA; clone_size: NA; j_call: TRBJ1-5; cdr3_aa: CASSFLSSGHFSNQPQHF; cdr3_nt: TGTGCCAGCAGCTTCCTCAGTTCGGGACATTTTAGCAATCAGCCCCAGCATTTT
v_call: TRBV28; d_call: NA; clone_size: NA; j_call: TRBJ1-5; cdr3_aa: CASSKQGRYQPQHF; cdr3_nt: TGTGCCAGCAGTAAACAGGGTCGGTATCAGCCCCAGCATTTT
v_call: TRBV19; d_call: TRBD1; clone_size: few; j_call: TRBJ1-5; cdr3_aa: CATHGLGGSSQPQHF; cdr3_nt: TGTGCCACCCACGGGTTAGGGGGCTCCTCTCAGCCCCAGCATTTT
v_call: TRBV6-5; d_call: TRBD1; clone_size: NA; j_call: TRBJ1-6; cdr3_aa: CASSSLQGDNSPLHF; cdr3_nt: TGTGCCAGCAGTTCCTTACAGGGGGATAATTCACCCCTCCACTTT
v_call: TRBV2; d_call: NA; clone_size: NA; j_call: TRBJ1-4; cdr3_aa: CASSPQGGGEKLFF; cdr3_nt: TGTGCCAGCAGCCCCCAAGGAGGAGGGGAAAAACTGTTTTTT
v_call: TRBV5-1; d_call: NA; clone_size: NA; j_call: TRBJ2-1; cdr3_aa: CASSFRGASYNEQFF; cdr3_nt: TGCGCCAGCAGCTTCAGAGGCGCCTCCTACAATGAGCAGTTCTTC
v_call: TRBV11-2; d_call: TRBD1; clone_size: NA; j_call: TRBJ1-5; cdr3_aa: CASSLTGTGGNQPQHF; cdr3_nt: TGTGCCAGCAGCTTAACCGGGACAGGGGGGAATCAGCCCCAGCATTTT
v_call: TRBV5-1; d_call: TRBD2; clone_size: NA; j_call: TRBJ2-1; cdr3_aa: CASSSAGGIYNEQFF; cdr3_nt: TGCGCCAGCAGCTCAGCGGGAGGGATTTACAATGAGCAGTTCTTC
v_call: TRBV28; d_call: NA; clone_size: few; j_call: TRBJ2-1; cdr3_aa: CASRDSGLRSSYNEQFF; cdr3_nt: TGTGCCAGCAGGGACTCCGGATTAAGAAGCTCCTACAATGAGCAGTTCTTC
v_call: TRBV7-2; d_call: NA; clone_size: NA; j_call: TRBJ1-1; cdr3_aa: CASSPHSLNTEAFF; cdr3_nt: TGTGCCAGCAGCCCTCACAGCCTGAACACTGAAGCTTTCTTT
v_call: TRBV27; d_call: NA; clone_size: NA; j_call: TRBJ1-1; cdr3_aa: CASSLQTGEAFF; cdr3_nt: TGTGCCAGCAGTTTACAGACGGGTGAAGCTTTCTTT
v_call: TRBV9; d_call: NA; clone_size: NA; j_call: TRBJ1-3; cdr3_aa: CASSVGGGSGNTIYF; cdr3_nt: TGTGCCAGCAGCGTAGGAGGAGGGTCTGGAAACACCATATATTTT
v_call: TRBV7-2; d_call: NA; clone_size: NA; j_call: TRBJ1-2; cdr3_aa: CASSSTRQTGYTF; cdr3_nt: TGTGCCAGCAGCTCCACTCGACAGACTGGCTACACCTTC
v_call: TRBV5-4; d_call: TRBD1; clone_size: NA; j_call: TRBJ1-1; cdr3_aa: CASSFGQGAATEAFF; cdr3_nt: TGTGCCAGCAGCTTCGGACAGGGGGCAGCCACTGAAGCTTTCTTT
v_call: TRBV19; d_call: TRBD2; clone_size: NA; j_call: TRBJ2-1; cdr3_aa: CASSIQREIDEQFF; cdr3_nt: TGTGCCAGTAGTATACAGCGGGAAATCGATGAGCAGTTCTTC